The sequence of this TCR beta chain was determined in a study of cytomegalovirus exposure and HLA in healthy donors. Study observations and caveats: A later analysis found most CMV-associated TCR beta chains apparently HLA-restricted. Three chains tied to CMV proved CMV antigen-specific in vitro.

The study sampled nominally healthy donors, though unrecorded immune exposures were likely. Both 60 Vbeta primers and 13 Jbeta primers went into the PCR. Some clones are missing from TCRdb's copy, which holds only in-frame ones; the method was immunoSEQ multiplex PCR. The table lists about 140,000 clones, roughly 77% of them singletons, with about 3.1% in the top ten. On this clone: The antigen is unknown.

This TCR was recovered from a female donor in good health and CMV-seronegative. Sample: PBMCs.

CDR3 loop: CASSFRSGISYNEQFF. CDR3 DNA sequence: TGTGCCAGCAGTTTCCGTAGCGGGATTTCCTACAATGAGCAGTTCTTC. V gene TRBV27 combines with J gene TRBJ2-1; 8 bases agree with TRBD2. J gave up 1 base and V 3 bases, and 5 bases lay outside the gene matches. This CDR3 contains 16 residues. Germline CDR1 is MNHEY and CDR2 is SMNVEV (reference sequence).